The 26 T cell receptor beta chains listed next were all sequenced from one sample in a study of T-cell reconstitution after alpha-beta-depleted transplantation in children. Using unique molecular identifiers, the investigators prepared the TCRbeta library. One entry per CDR3 protein, called by TCRdb with MiXCR from the PCR reads. The sample consists of about 640,000 distinct CDR3 sequences, approximately 17% of them appearing once. The material was PBMCs from the stem cell graft donor, obtained from the stem cell graft. The receptor source for this set is a human donor who donated a stem cell graft to a child with acute myeloid leukemia.

The chain couples TRBV20-1 to TRBJ2-2; tentative D call: TRBD1 (5 bases). Germline V gives CDR1 DFQATT, CDR2 SNEGSKA (reference sequence). The CDR3 extends over 14 amino acids. V gave up 2 bases and J gave up 2 bases, with 9 bases separating them. The CDR3 loop reads CSARSTDNTGELFF. DNA for the CDR3: TGCAGTGCTAGATCGACAGATAACACCGGGGAGCTGTTTTTT.

Ten or more counts support this clonotype. This chain connects TRBV7-2 to TRBJ2-3; D unresolved. V was cut by 6 bases and J by 3 bases, with 16 bases left in between. CDR3 length: 15 residues. The germline V gene encodes CDR1 SGHTA and CDR2 FQGNSA. The CDR3 DNA sequence: TGTGCCAGCAGTTCCCGGAGCTTCGGGACAGATACGCAGTATTTT. This codes for CASSSRSFGTDTQYF.

This clonotype came up a few times. The rearrangement joins TRBV20-1 to TRBJ2-3; 8 nucleotides agree with TRBD2. Germline V gene data show CDR1 as DFQATT and CDR2 as SNEGSKA (reference sequence). CDR3 length equals 17 residues. The junction had 12 bases not matched to a gene; V was cut back by 0 bases and J by 4 bases. CDR3 coding DNA: TGCAGTGCTAGAGATGGGGGCCAACCGGGGGGGCCAGATACGCAGTATTTT. Translated, it gives CSARDGGQPGGPDTQYF.

The CDR3 reads CASSLVGEDTQYF. The CDR3, as DNA: TGTGCCAGCAGTTTGGTGGGCGAAGATACGCAGTATTTT. The chain is built from TRBV12-3 or TRBV12-4 and TRBJ2-3; D remains unclear. This CDR3 comprises 13 residues. Trimming removed 3 bases at V and 5 bases at J, with 9 bases between.

J is TRBJ2-2 and V is TRBV20-1; tentatively, D is TRBD2 (7 bases). CDR1 DFQATT and CDR2 SNEGSKA come from the germline V gene (reference sequence). The CDR3 has 16 amino acids. Trimming removed 0 bases at V and 3 bases at J, with 14 bases between. CDR3 nucleotides: TGCAGTGCTAGAGACTGGATAGGGGGGGACACCGGGGAGCTGTTTTTT. Encoded protein: CSARDWIGGDTGELFF.

The chain employs TRBV5-1 and TRBJ2-5; 10 bases match TRBD2. Germline V lookup: CDR1 SGHRS, CDR2 YFSETQ. V shed 0 bases and J 4 bases; nucleotides not matched to a gene: 3. The CDR3 is 15 amino acids. DNA of the CDR3: TGCGCCAGCAGCTTGGCAGCGGGGGGGCTAGAGACCCAGTACTTC. It codes for CASSLAAGGLETQYF.

This clonotype occurred many times. This chain connects TRBV20-1 to TRBJ2-7, with 8 bases matching TRBD1. The CDR3 contains 13 residues. In germline, CDR1 is DFQATT, CDR2 SNEGSKA (reference sequence). V lost 6 bases and J lost 3; bases outside the gene matches: 7. CDR3 in amino acids: CSAKTGTGYEQYF. The CDR3, as DNA: TGCAGTGCGAAGACCGGGACAGGCTACGAGCAGTACTTC.

This clonotype turned up a few times. The genes are TRBV5-1 and TRBJ2-5, with TRBD1 matching over 7 bases. V gave up 1 base and J gave up 9 bases; unmatched junction bases: 12. The CDR3 contains 15 residues. Germline CDR1 is SGHRS and CDR2 is YFSETQ. The CDR3 DNA follows: TGCGCCAGCAGCTTGATGGTAACAGGGGCCATGGCCCAGTACTTC. It yields the protein CASSLMVTGAMAQYF.

This clonotype was seen only a few times. The gene calls are TRBV7-3 and TRBJ2-3; D tentatively fits TRBD1 or TRBD2 (5 bases each). V was cut by 2 bases and J by 4 bases, with 10 bases left in between. The length of the CDR3 is 14 residues. CDR1 is SGHTA and CDR2 is FQGTGA in the germline V gene. The CDR3 is CASSLAGSPDTQYF. For the CDR3, the DNA is TGTGCCAGCAGCTTAGCAGGGAGCCCAGATACGCAGTATTTT.

This chain joins TRBV7-2 and TRBJ1-2; 7 nucleotides match TRBD1. The J segment lost 7 bases and the V segment lost 1 base, leaving 9 bases of the junction unmatched. CDR1 and CDR2 (germline): SGHTA, FQGNSA. The CDR3 sequence is 15 residues long. Written as DNA, the CDR3 is TGTGCCAGCAGCTTAGACGAACAGGGGCTCGCTGGCTACACCTTC. Residues: CASSLDEQGLAGYTF.

The rearrangement uses TRBV20-1 and TRBJ2-6, with D perhaps assigned TRBD1 or TRBD2 (7 bases each). V gave up 0 bases and J gave up 3 bases, with 18 bases separating them. The CDR3 is 18 residues long. Germline V CDR1 and CDR2: DFQATT, SNEGSKA (reference sequence). The CDR3 region has the DNA TGCAGTGCTAGAGATCCCCAGGGGGGGTTAGGTGGGGCCAACGTCCTGACTTTC. Its translation is CSARDPQGGLGGANVLTF.

The rearrangement links TRBV12-3 or TRBV12-4 to TRBJ2-3, with D hard to call. CDR3 length: 15 residues. Deletions cut 8 bases from V and 0 bases from J, with 15 bases between. CDR3 in amino acids: CASLSGGRSTDTQYF. CDR3 DNA: TGTGCCAGCCTTTCGGGCGGCAGGAGCACAGATACGCAGTATTTT.

The chain links TRBV7-9 to TRBJ2-1; D remains unclear. CDR1 is SEHNR and CDR2 is FQNEAQ in the germline V gene (reference sequence). The CDR3 has 16 residues. V was trimmed by 5 bases and J by 7 bases, leaving 21 bases between them. In nucleotides, the CDR3 is TGTGCCAGCAGCCCTCCCGTCTTTATCCAAGCGAATGAGCAGTTCTTC. Protein product: CASSPPVFIQANEQFF.

The rearrangement joins TRBV5-1 to TRBJ2-3; D unclear. The CDR3 spans 16 residues. Trimming left V 0 bases short and J 4 bases short, with 15 bases between. CDR1 is SGHRS and CDR2 is YFSETQ in the germline V gene. The CDR3 loop is CASSLGVESISDTQYF. The CDR3 nucleotides read TGCGCCAGCAGCTTGGGGGTGGAGAGCATTTCAGATACGCAGTATTTT.

This clonotype appeared many times. This sequence joins TRBV20-1 and TRBJ1-1; 7 bases line up with TRBD1. The V segment lost 3 bases and the J segment 8 bases; nucleotides outside the gene matches: 9. Germline CDR1 and CDR2: DFQATT and SNEGSKA (reference sequence). The CDR3 runs 13 residues. This CDR3 reads CSARENRGKEAFF. CDR3 sequence (DNA): TGCAGTGCTAGGGAAAACAGGGGCAAGGAAGCTTTCTTT.

In regard to this clonotype: This may stem from a read error, because a much larger clone lies one nucleotide away. In this CDR3 the conserved last residue, phenylalanine or tryptophan, is missing, so a read error is likely. In nucleotides, the CDR3 is TGTGCCAGCAGGCGGGACGGACTAAAGGAAACCCAGTACCTC. This codes for CASRRDGLKETQYL. This chain uses TRBV6-1 with TRBJ2-5, with TRBD2 as a possible D gene (6 bases). This CDR3 is built from 14 residues. V lost 6 bases to trimming and J lost 8 bases, with 19 bases between them. Germline V CDR1 and CDR2: MNHNS, SASEGT.

The chain carries TRBV7-2 and TRBJ1-5; no definite D call. Trimming left V 5 bases short and J 8 bases short, with 19 bases between. CDR1 is SGHTA and CDR2 is FQGNSA in the germline V gene. The CDR3 totals 15 residues. CDR3 region: CASSAWTKGSEPQHF. CDR3 sequence (DNA): TGTGCCAGCAGCGCTTGGACCAAGGGAAGTGAGCCCCAGCATTTT.

The rearrangement joins TRBV4-3 to TRBJ1-2; D ambiguous. The CDR3 contains 16 residues. Germline-derived CDR1 and CDR2 are LGHNA and YSLEER. Trimming pared 1 base from V and 5 bases from J, leaving 17 bases between. The CDR3 loop reads CASSQVSAPLTYGYTF. In nucleotides, the CDR3 is TGCGCCAGCAGCCAAGTATCGGCCCCGCTTACTTATGGCTACACCTTC.

This chain connects TRBV15 to TRBJ2-5; the match to TRBD1 covers 7 bases. The CDR3 loop spans 15 amino acids. The germline CDR1 and CDR2 sequences are LNHNV and YYDKDF (reference sequence). The V gene end was trimmed by 5 bases and the J gene end by 5 bases; junction bases not matched to a gene: 11. The CDR3 DNA follows: TGTGCCACCAGCGGGGGTAGGGGGCTAAAGGAGACCCAGTACTTC. Its protein product is CATSGGRGLKETQYF.

The rearrangement links TRBV20-1 to TRBJ2-2; the D gene is possibly TRBD2 (6 bases). The CDR3 loop spans 12 amino acids. Germline loops: CDR1 DFQATT, CDR2 SNEGSKA (reference sequence). The V end lost 6 bases, the J end lost 7 bases, and 12 bases lay between the germline ends. The CDR3: CSAPLASGELFF. The CDR3 nucleotides read TGCAGTGCCCCCCTAGCGAGCGGGGAGCTGTTTTTT.

The table lists this clonotype with many counts. The rearrangement joins TRBV12-3 or TRBV12-4 to TRBJ1-1; the D gene is possibly TRBD1 (5 bases). The CDR3 contains 14 residues. V lost 3 bases and J 1 base, leaving 9 bases between the germline ends. The CDR3 DNA sequence: TGTGCCAGCAGTTTTGGACACGGGAACACTGAAGCTTTCTTT. This sequence encodes CASSFGHGNTEAFF.

This rearrangement joins TRBV6-1 to TRBJ2-4; 7 bases align to TRBD1. The CDR3 extends over 17 amino acids. J gave up 10 bases and V 4 bases, and 19 bases lay outside the gene matches. CDR1 MNHNS and CDR2 SASEGT come from the germline V gene. The CDR3 sequence: CASSGETGARTREIQYF. The CDR3 bases are TGTGCCAGCAGTGGGGAAACAGGGGCACGGACACGGGAAATTCAGTACTTC.

Many counts were recorded for this clonotype. The V and J genes are TRBV20-1 and TRBJ2-3; TRBD2 aligns across 9 bases. This CDR3 comprises 13 residues. J gave up 4 bases and V 4 bases, and 3 bases lay outside the gene matches. CDR1 is DFQATT and CDR2 is SNEGSKA in the germline V gene (reference sequence). DNA for the CDR3: TGCAGTGCTAAGCGGGGGGCCGCAGATACGCAGTATTTT. Its protein product is CSAKRGAADTQYF.

This clonotype showed up many times. The chain employs TRBV7-2 and TRBJ1-1, with D uncertain. Germline V gene data show CDR1 as SGHTA and CDR2 as FQGNSA. This CDR3 spans 13 amino acids. The V and J ends lost 5 bases and 1 base respectively, with 8 bases between them. The CDR3 loop reads CASSTTRNTEAFF. As DNA, the CDR3 is TGTGCCAGCAGCACAACAAGGAACACTGAAGCTTTCTTT.

This clonotype turned up a few times. V gene TRBV20-1 combines with J gene TRBJ2-3, with 7 bases that match TRBD1. V shed 1 base, J shed 3 bases, and the junction held 7 bases outside the gene matches. The CDR3 is 15 amino acids. The germline V gene has CDR1 DFQATT and CDR2 SNEGSKA (reference sequence). CDR3 protein: CSARGGPGGTDTQYF. The CDR3 DNA follows: TGCAGTGCTAGAGGGGGGCCAGGGGGTACAGATACGCAGTATTTT.

In this sample, this clonotype turned up many times. V usage is TRBV20-1 and J usage is TRBJ1-6; D call uncertain. Germline lookup yields CDR1 DFQATT and CDR2 SNEGSKA (reference sequence). The CDR3 extends over 13 amino acids. V was trimmed by 3 bases and J by 6 bases, leaving 9 bases between them. CDR3 in DNA: TGCAGTGCTAGCCCCTATTCTAATTCACCCCTCCACTTT. This codes for CSASPYSNSPLHF.